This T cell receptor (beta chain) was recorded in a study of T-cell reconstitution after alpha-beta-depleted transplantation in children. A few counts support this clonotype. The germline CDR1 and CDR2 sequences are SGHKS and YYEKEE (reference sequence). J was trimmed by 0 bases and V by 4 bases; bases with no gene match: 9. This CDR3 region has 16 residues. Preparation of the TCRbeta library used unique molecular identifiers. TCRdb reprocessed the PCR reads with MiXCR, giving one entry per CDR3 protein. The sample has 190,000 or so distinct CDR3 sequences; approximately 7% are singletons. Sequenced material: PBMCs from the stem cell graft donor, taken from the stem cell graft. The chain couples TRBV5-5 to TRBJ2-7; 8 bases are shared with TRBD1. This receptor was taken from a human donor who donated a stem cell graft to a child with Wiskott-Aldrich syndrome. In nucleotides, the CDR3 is TGTGCCAGCAGCCTCACCTGGGACAGGAGCTCCTACGAGCAGTACTTC. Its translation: CASSLTWDRSSYEQYF.